This T cell receptor beta chain was sequenced in a study of immune evolution from preneoplasia to lung adenocarcinoma. Measured with immunoSEQ multiplex PCR; TCRdb has only the in-frame clones, and not every one. This table has around 8,200 clones, roughly 87% appearing once. This clone was picked up a small number of times. Germline CDR1 reads SGDLS; CDR2 reads YYNGEE. The CDR3 runs to 13 residues. V lost 4 bases, J lost 8 bases, and 12 bases lay in between. The chain recombines TRBV9 with TRBJ2-2; either TRBD1 or TRBD2 may supply D (6 bases each). Input material: FFPE minimally invasive lung adenocarcinoma tissue. This TCR came from a person aged 65-85 years with lung adenocarcinoma. The CDR3 here is CASSMRGQGELFF. The CDR3 nucleotides are TGTGCCAGCAGCATGCGGGGACAAGGGGAGCTGTTTTTT.